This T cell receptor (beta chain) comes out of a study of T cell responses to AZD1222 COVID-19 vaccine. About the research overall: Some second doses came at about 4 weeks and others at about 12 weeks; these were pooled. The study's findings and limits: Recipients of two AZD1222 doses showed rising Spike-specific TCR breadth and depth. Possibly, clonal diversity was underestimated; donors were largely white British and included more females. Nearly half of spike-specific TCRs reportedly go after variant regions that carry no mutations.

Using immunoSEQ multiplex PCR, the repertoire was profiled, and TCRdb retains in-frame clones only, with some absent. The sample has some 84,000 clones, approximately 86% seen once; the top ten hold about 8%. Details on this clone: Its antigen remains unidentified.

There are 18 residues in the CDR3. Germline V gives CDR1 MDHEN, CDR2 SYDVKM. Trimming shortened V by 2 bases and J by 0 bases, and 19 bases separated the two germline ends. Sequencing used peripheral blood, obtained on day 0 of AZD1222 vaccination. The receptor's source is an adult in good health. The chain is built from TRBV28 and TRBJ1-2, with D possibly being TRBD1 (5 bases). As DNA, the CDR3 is TGTGCCAGCAGTTTAGGGGGAGGGGTAGGGGACCCTAACTATGGCTACACCTTC. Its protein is CASSLGGGVGDPNYGYTF.